Below are 20 T cell receptor beta chains sequenced from a single sample in a study of identical twins. TCRdb passed the 5' RACE reads through MiXCR, listing each CDR3 protein once. Among 500,000 or so distinct CDR3 sequences listed, roughly 13% were seen once. These data also featured in a second study, about yellow fever vaccine responses in identical twins.

Sequencing used CD4+ T cells sorted from blood. These receptors all stem from a woman between 18 and 29 years old in good health.

The V gene is TRBV5-6, the J gene TRBJ2-5; 9 bases map to TRBD1. The CDR3 sequence is 15 residues long. The germline gives CDR1 SGHDT, CDR2 YYEEEE. J was trimmed by 5 bases and V by 0 bases; bases with no gene match: 5. The CDR3 bases are TGTGCCAGCAGCTTGGACAGGGGGCGCGGTGAGACCCAGTACTTC. Its protein product is CASSLDRGRGETQYF.

The chain couples TRBV12-5 to TRBJ2-3, with D possibly matching TRBD1 (5 bases). There are 14 residues in the CDR3. The V gene lost 7 bases and the J gene lost 2 bases, with 13 bases spanning the gap. Germline loops: CDR1 LGHNT, CDR2 FRNRAP. DNA for the CDR3: TGTGCTAGTGCCGCTGACAGAGTCACAGATACGCAGTATTTT. Translating it yields CASAADRVTDTQYF.

The V and J genes are TRBV7-2 and TRBJ1-1, with 7 nucleotides matching TRBD1. V lost 5 bases, J lost 4 bases, and 7 bases stayed unmatched. The CDR3 is 14 amino acids. Germline V CDR1 and CDR2: SGHTA, FQGNSA. In DNA form, the CDR3 reads TGTGCCAGCAGCCAGGACAGGTTATCCACTGAAGCTTTCTTT. Translated, it gives CASSQDRLSTEAFF. The variable domain in full, completed from reference TRBV7-2 and TRBJ1-1, reads GAGVSQSPSNKVTEKGKDVELRCDPISGHTALYWYRQSLGQGLEFLIYFQGNSAPDKSGLPSDRFSAERTGGSVSTLTIQRTQQEDSAVYLCASSQDRLSTEAFFGQGTRLTVV.

The V gene is TRBV4-1, the J gene TRBJ1-1, with 7 bases identical to TRBD1. With 0 bases clipped from V and 5 bases from J, the junction kept 3 bases outside the gene matches. The CDR3 runs 14 residues. Per germline, CDR1 MGHRA and CDR2 YSYEKL. The CDR3 loop is CASSQEQGLTEAFF. The DNA for the CDR3 is TGCGCCAGCAGCCAAGAACAGGGGCTTACTGAAGCTTTCTTT.

The chain recombines TRBV6-2 or TRBV6-3 with TRBJ1-6; D is ambiguous. The germline V gene has CDR1 MNHEY and CDR2 SVGEGT. CDR3 length: 16 amino acids. V gave up 7 bases and J gave up 0 bases, with 13 bases separating them. CDR3 residues: CASKVIKSSYNSPLHF. CDR3 in DNA: TGTGCCAGCAAAGTGATCAAGAGCTCCTATAATTCACCCCTCCACTTT.

The chain links TRBV15 to TRBJ2-2, with TRBD1 identical over 9 bases. The CDR3 length is 17 residues. V was pared by 0 bases and J by 3 bases, with 5 bases of the junction left unmatched. Looked up from germline, CDR1 is LNHNV and CDR2 is YYDKDF (reference sequence). CDR3 sequence (DNA): TGTGCCACCAGCAGAGACCTGGACAGGGGCGACACCGGGGAGCTGTTTTTT. This gives the protein CATSRDLDRGDTGELFF.

The chain has TRBV10-3 and TRBJ2-1, with 10 bases aligning to TRBD1. Germline V gene sequence: CDR1 ENHRY, CDR2 SYGVKD. V lost 5 bases and J lost 6; bases outside the gene matches: 4. CDR3 length equals 14 residues. The CDR3 DNA follows: TGTGCCATCAGTCCGGGACAGGGGTTCAATGAGCAGTTCTTC. Amino acids: CAISPGQGFNEQFF.

The sample holds many counts of this clonotype. Germline is not matched at one junction end, which may reflect a read error. The rearrangement uses TRBV3-1 and TRBJ2-1; 8 bases agree with TRBD2. Per germline, CDR1 LGHDT and CDR2 YNNKEL (reference sequence). The CDR3 is 12 amino acids. CDR3 coding DNA: TGCGCCAGCAGCCGAACTAGCGGTGAGCAGTTCTTC. The encoded protein is CASSRTSGEQFF.

Ten or more counts support this clonotype. The chain employs TRBV6-1 and TRBJ2-3; no reliable D call. Deletions cut 5 bases from V and 1 base from J, with 7 bases between. The CDR3 runs to 13 residues. Germline V gene data show CDR1 as MNHNS and CDR2 as SASEGT. CDR3 residues: CASSIQGTDTQYF. The CDR3 nucleotides are TGTGCCAGCAGTATTCAGGGCACAGATACGCAGTATTTT.

This clonotype was picked up a small number of times. The chain uses TRBV20-1 and TRBJ2-1; D gene unclear. Trimming pared 3 bases from V and 1 base from J, leaving 10 bases between. The CDR3 loop spans 14 amino acids. Germline V gene lookup returns CDR1 DFQATT and CDR2 SNEGSKA (reference sequence). The CDR3, as DNA: TGCAGTGCTAGTTTGGAGTTGTCCTACAATGAGCAGTTCTTC. It yields the protein CSASLELSYNEQFF.

The genes are TRBV29-1 and TRBJ2-1; 14 bases fit TRBD2. The CDR3 is 18 residues long. CDR1 is SQVTM and CDR2 is ANQGSEA in the germline V gene. The J segment lost 4 bases and the V segment lost 4 bases, leaving 12 bases of the junction unmatched. The CDR3 DNA follows: TGCAGCGTTGTTGCTTTGACTAGCGGGAGGGCCGGGTACAATGAGCAGTTCTTC. This gives the protein CSVVALTSGRAGYNEQFF.

This clonotype occurred many times. J is TRBJ2-5 and V is TRBV3-1; D gene ambiguous. Germline CDR1 reads LGHDT; CDR2 reads YNNKEL (reference sequence). Trimming removed 4 bases from V and 5 bases from J, with 20 bases in between. This CDR3 has 16 amino acids. The CDR3 region is CASSRGGPFLKETQYF. CDR3 nucleotides: TGTGCCAGCAGCCGCGGCGGACCGTTCTTGAAGGAGACCCAGTACTTC.

The J gene is TRBJ2-7, the V gene TRBV5-1; TRBD1 agrees at 11 bases. Germline V gives CDR1 SGHRS, CDR2 YFSETQ. The trim removed 0 bases at V and 3 bases at J, leaving 2 bases unmatched. The CDR3 is 15 amino acids. The CDR3 protein is CASSLAGQGGYEQYF. For the CDR3, the DNA is TGCGCCAGCAGCTTGGCGGGACAGGGGGGCTACGAGCAGTACTTC.

The CDR3 spells CASSYGLSGSYEQYF. CDR3 coding DNA: TGTGCCAGCAGTTACGGGTTGAGCGGGTCCTACGAGCAGTACTTC. The chain couples TRBV6-5 to TRBJ2-7; D might be TRBD2 (6 bases). Germline CDR1 and CDR2: MNHEY and SVGAGI. V lost 2 bases to trimming and J lost 1 base, with 12 bases between them. This CDR3 contains 15 residues.

This clonotype was counted only a few times. This chain links TRBV10-3 with TRBJ2-7, with a weak D call TRBD2 (6 bases). The CDR3 is 12 residues long. Per the germline V gene, CDR1 is ENHRY and CDR2 is SYGVKD. Trimming cost V 9 bases and J 7 bases, with 16 bases left between them. The CDR3 nucleotides read TGTGCCATAACCCCCGGGGCGGGGGAGCAGTACTTC. Translated: CAITPGAGEQYF.

This clonotype was seen a handful of times. The chain combines TRBV6-1 with TRBJ2-7, with D perhaps matching TRBD2 (6 bases). Trimming cost V 6 bases and J 3 bases, with 15 bases left between them. The CDR3 has 14 amino acids. Germline values: CDR1 MNHNS, CDR2 SASEGT. CDR3 region: CASRSGTFLYEQYF. CDR3 bases: TGTGCCAGCAGATCCGGGACTTTTCTCTACGAGCAGTACTTC.

The chain couples TRBV27 to TRBJ1-2, with D perhaps matching TRBD1 (5 bases). The germline V gene encodes CDR1 MNHEY and CDR2 SMNVEV (reference sequence). The CDR3 runs 15 residues. Trimming pared 5 bases from V and 4 bases from J, leaving 17 bases between. The CDR3 loop is CASSLRGDGVYGYTF. CDR3 DNA: TGTGCCAGCAGTCTCCGTGGGGACGGCGTCTATGGCTACACCTTC.

This chain connects TRBV9 to TRBJ2-1; D ambiguous. CDR1 SGDLS and CDR2 YYNGEE come from the germline V gene. The length of the CDR3 is 16 residues. V was pared by 0 bases and J by 0 bases, with 10 bases between. The CDR3 loop is CASSVAPSSSYNEQFF. CDR3 in DNA: TGTGCCAGCAGCGTAGCCCCCTCTAGCTCCTACAATGAGCAGTTCTTC.

This clonotype has at least ten counts. The V gene is TRBV29-1, the J gene TRBJ2-5; the D is unclear. The CDR3 extends over 13 amino acids. In germline, CDR1 is SQVTM, CDR2 ANQGSEA. The V end was cut by 2 bases, the J end by 1 base, with 8 bases between. DNA for the CDR3: TGCAGCGTTGAATCGCCGGTCCAAGAGACCCAGTACTTC. Translation: CSVESPVQETQYF.

This clonotype occurred a few times. The V gene is TRBV18, the J gene TRBJ2-3; D is possibly TRBD2 (6 bases). This CDR3 contains 17 residues. Trimming removed 0 bases from V and 8 bases from J, with 21 bases in between. Looked up from germline, CDR1 is KGHSH and CDR2 is LQKENI. The CDR3 nucleotides read TGTGCCAGCTCACCACCCTCGCTAGCGAGGACACTTGGTACGCAGTATTTT. It yields the protein CASSPPSLARTLGTQYF.